This T cell receptor (beta chain) was profiled in a study of T cells in Graves' hyperthyroidism and ophthalmopathy. Study overall: Pretreatment peripheral blood was obtained at initial diagnosis. General study points: Most thyroid clonotypes expanded above 0.001 appeared in blood too.

The CDR3 covers 14 residues. V gave up 5 bases and J gave up 2 bases; unmatched junction bases: 5. Per the germline V gene, CDR1 is MNHNS and CDR2 is SASEGT. Sampled blood dates from first hyperthyroidism diagnosis, and it precedes any ophthalmopathy symptoms. The PBMCs studied were ones that came from roughly 9.4 ml fresh peripheral blood. Amplified TCR beta CDR3 regions derived from RNA transcripts. With the HTBI primer set, the TCR CDR3 went through a first round of RT-PCR. Via MiXCR, TCRdb re-called the multiplex PCR reads, giving one row per CDR3 protein. Of about 770,000 distinct CDR3 sequences in the sample, roughly 20% were seen once. In this sample, this clonotype turned up many times. Its specificity is unknown.

The sequence came from a woman in her forties or fifties with Graves' hyperthyroidism that later progressed to Graves' ophthalmopathy. The source material was blood. The chain joins TRBV6-1 to TRBJ1-1; TRBD1 matches 7 bases. The CDR3 here is CASSPDRRNTEAFF. CDR3 nucleotides: TGTGCCAGCAGTCCGGACAGGAGAAACACTGAAGCTTTCTTT.